This TCR beta chain was recovered during a study of shared clonotypes between healthy human individuals. As processed by the authors: ImmunoSEQ output held junction-only sequences without quality scores, so filtering differed. Profiled with immunoSEQ multiplex PCR; TCRdb holds only in-frame clones, not every one. That table furnishes V, J and clone size, whereas the DNA furnished D and trimming. In the table there are about 490,000 clones, roughly 78% of which are singletons. Germline V lookup: CDR1 MNHEY, CDR2 SMNVEV (reference sequence). The CDR3 is 14 residues long. Trimming took off 4 bases at V and 4 bases at J, with 14 bases between the two ends. Those who donated were healthy HIV-negative adults, with no recent acute infections or vaccinations reported. Nashville, Tennessee was home to all donors, each a Caucasian adult. Genomic DNA came from about 90 million PBMCs in unsorted samples.

The chain uses TRBV27 and TRBJ2-7; possibly TRBD2 for D (6 bases). Material for sequencing was PBMCs. The clonotype was recovered from a woman aged 40 to 50 in good health. Some clones in this sample may be carry-over from other donors' samples. DNA for the CDR3: TGTGCCAGCAGTTACGCCCCGGAGGGGTACGAGCAGTACTTC. Translated, it gives CASSYAPEGYEQYF.